The rows below give T cell receptor beta chains drawn from one sample of a study of shared clonotypes between healthy human individuals. The method was immunoSEQ multiplex PCR; TCRdb's version includes in-frame clones alone and lacks a portion of them. The table lists some 580,000 clones, about 96% of them singletons. The sequenced sample was naive CD4+ T cells sorted from blood. These receptors all stem from a woman aged 25-40 years in good health. Both conserved end residues are part of each CDR3. Size is omitted from some rows. Given values are once, few, many or a class for expanded clones.

V	J	size	CDR3
TRBV18	TRBJ2-3	NA	CASSRGEITDTQYF
TRBV28	TRBJ2-7	NA	CASTPGGSSYEQYF
TRBV5-4	TRBJ1-2	NA	CASSRDRVYPGYTF
TRBV6-5	TRBJ2-1	NA	CASSYSGDLSNEQFF
TRBV10-3	TRBJ1-5	NA	CAISAGEHNQPQHF
TRBV6-1	TRBJ2-7	NA	CASSPGGTGGREQYF
TRBV5-1	TRBJ2-1	NA	CASSLVGSGSIDEQFF
TRBV30	TRBJ1-2	NA	CAWSVVRRDGYTF
TRBV19	TRBJ2-3	NA	CASIAGDGTDTQYF
TRBV7-7	TRBJ2-7	NA	CASRPDRALLAYEQYF
TRBV11-2	TRBJ2-7	NA	CASSPVRVFAHEQYF
TRBV7-9	TRBJ1-1	NA	CASSRRQGLNTEAFF
TRBV7-2	TRBJ1-5	once	CASSPPDRGNSNQPQHF
TRBV5-1	TRBJ1-1	NA	CASSLPMTGKNTEAFF
TRBV27	TRBJ2-3	NA	CASSLPDRDPDTQYF
TRBV19	TRBJ1-1	NA	CASSMVVRSWNTEAFF
TRBV4-1	TRBJ2-7	NA	CASSQDVASPFYEQYF
TRBV5-4	TRBJ2-7	NA	CASSLSGAGDGKQYF